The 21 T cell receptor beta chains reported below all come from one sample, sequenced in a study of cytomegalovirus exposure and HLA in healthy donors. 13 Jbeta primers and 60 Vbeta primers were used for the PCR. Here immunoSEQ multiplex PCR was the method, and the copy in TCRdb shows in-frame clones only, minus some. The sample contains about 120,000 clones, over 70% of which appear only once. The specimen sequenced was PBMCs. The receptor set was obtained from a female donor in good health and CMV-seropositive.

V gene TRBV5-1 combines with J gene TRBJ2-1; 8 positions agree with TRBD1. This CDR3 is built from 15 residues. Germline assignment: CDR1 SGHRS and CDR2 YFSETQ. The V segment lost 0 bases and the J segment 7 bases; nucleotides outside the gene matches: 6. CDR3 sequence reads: CASSLAGGPSNEQFF. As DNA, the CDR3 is TGCGCCAGCAGCTTGGCAGGGGGCCCCTCAAATGAGCAGTTCTTC.

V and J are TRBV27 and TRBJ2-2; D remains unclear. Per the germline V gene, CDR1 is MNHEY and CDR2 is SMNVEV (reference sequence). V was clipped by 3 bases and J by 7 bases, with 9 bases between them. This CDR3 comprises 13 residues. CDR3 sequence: CASSFTQFGELFF. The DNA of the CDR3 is TGTGCCAGCAGTTTTACTCAATTCGGGGAGCTGTTTTTT.

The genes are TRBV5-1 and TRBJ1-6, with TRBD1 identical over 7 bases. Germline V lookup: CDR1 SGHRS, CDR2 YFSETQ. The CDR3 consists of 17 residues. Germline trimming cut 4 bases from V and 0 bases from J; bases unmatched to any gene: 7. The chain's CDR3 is CASSRQQGSSYNSPLHF. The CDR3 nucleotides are TGCGCCAGCAGCAGACAACAGGGGAGCTCCTATAATTCACCCCTCCACTTT.

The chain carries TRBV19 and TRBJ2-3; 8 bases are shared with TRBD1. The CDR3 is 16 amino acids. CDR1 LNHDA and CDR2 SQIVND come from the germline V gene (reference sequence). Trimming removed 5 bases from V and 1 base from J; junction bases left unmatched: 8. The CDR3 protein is CASSSRTGSGTDTQYF. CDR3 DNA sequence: TGTGCCAGTAGTTCCCGGACAGGGTCTGGCACAGATACGCAGTATTTT.

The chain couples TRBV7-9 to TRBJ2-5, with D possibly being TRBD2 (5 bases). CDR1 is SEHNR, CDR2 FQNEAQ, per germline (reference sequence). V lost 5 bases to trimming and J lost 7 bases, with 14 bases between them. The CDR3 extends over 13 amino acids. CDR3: CASSPDLSGTQYF. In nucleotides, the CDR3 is TGTGCCAGCAGCCCCGACTTGAGCGGGACCCAGTACTTC.

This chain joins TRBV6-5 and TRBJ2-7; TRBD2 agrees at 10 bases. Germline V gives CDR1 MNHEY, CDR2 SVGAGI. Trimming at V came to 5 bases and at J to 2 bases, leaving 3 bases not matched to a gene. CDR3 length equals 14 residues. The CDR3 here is CASSVAGGTYEQYF. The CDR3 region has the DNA TGTGCCAGCAGTGTAGCGGGGGGAACCTACGAGCAGTACTTC.

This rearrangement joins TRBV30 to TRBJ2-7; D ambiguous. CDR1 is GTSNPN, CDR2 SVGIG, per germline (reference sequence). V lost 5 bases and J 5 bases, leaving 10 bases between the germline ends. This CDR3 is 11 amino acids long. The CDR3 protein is CAWASENEQYF. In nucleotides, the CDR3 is TGTGCCTGGGCCTCCGAGAACGAGCAGTACTTC.

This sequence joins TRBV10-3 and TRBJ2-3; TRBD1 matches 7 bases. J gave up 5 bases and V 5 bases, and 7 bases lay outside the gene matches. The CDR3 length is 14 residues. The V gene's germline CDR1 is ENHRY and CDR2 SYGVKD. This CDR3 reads CAISLTGEGDTQYF. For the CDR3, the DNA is TGTGCCATCAGTCTAACAGGGGAAGGAGATACGCAGTATTTT.

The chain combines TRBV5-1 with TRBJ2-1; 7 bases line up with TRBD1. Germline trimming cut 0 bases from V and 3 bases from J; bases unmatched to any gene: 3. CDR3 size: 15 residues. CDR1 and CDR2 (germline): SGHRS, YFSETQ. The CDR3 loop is CASSLVGQYYNEQFF. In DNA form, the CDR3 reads TGCGCCAGCAGCTTGGTGGGACAGTACTACAATGAGCAGTTCTTC.

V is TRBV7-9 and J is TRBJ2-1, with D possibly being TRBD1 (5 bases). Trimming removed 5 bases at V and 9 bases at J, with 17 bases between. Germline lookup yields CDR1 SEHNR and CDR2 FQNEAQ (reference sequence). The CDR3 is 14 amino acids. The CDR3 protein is CASSPPGGAGEQFF. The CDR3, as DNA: TGTGCCAGCAGCCCCCCCGGTGGGGCCGGTGAGCAGTTCTTC. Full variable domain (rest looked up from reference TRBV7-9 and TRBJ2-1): DTGVSQNPRHKITKRGQNVTFRCDPISEHNRLYWYRQTLGQGPEFLTYFQNEAQLEKSRLLSDRFSAERPKGSFSTLEIQRTEQGDSAMYLCASSPPGGAGEQFFGPGTRLTVL.

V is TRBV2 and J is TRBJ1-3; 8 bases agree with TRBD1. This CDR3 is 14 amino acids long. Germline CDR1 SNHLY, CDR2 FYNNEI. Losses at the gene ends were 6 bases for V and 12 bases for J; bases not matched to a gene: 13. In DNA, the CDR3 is TGTGCCAGCAGCGGGACAGGCCAAGCAAACGGCATATATTTT. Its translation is CASSGTGQANGIYF.

The CDR3 nucleotides are TGTGCCAGCAGCTTGGAGACGTACCGGACTTCAAAGAGAGGCACTGAAGCTTTCTTT. Amino acids: CASSLETYRTSKRGTEAFF. The chain recombines TRBV5-4 with TRBJ1-1; D gene uncertain. V lost 0 bases, J lost 4 bases, and 25 bases lay in between. CDR1 SGHNT and CDR2 YYREEE come from the germline V gene (reference sequence). This CDR3 contains 19 residues.

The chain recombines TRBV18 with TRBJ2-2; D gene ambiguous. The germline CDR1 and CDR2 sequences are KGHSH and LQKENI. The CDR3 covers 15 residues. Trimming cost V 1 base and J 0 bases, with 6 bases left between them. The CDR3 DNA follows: TGTGCCAGCTCACCACTAGCCCCGAACACCGGGGAGCTGTTTTTT. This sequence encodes CASSPLAPNTGELFF.

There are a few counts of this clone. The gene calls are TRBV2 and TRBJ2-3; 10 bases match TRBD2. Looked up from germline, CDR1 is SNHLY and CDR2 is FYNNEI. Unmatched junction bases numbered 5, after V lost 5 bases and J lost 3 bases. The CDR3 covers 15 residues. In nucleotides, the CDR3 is TGTGCCAGCAGTCCTTTAGCGGGGGGTACAGATACGCAGTATTTT. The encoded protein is CASSPLAGGTDTQYF.

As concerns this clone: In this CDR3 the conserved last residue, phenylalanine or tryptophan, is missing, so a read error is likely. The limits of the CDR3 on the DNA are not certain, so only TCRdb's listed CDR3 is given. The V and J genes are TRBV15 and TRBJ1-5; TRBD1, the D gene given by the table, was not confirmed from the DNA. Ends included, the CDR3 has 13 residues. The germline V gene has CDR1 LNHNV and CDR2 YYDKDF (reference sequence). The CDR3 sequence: CATSRDLRDSPLL.

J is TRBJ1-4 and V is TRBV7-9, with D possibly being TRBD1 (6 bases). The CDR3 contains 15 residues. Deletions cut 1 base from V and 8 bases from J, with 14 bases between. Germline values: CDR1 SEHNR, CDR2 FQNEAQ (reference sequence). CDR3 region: CASSLEGQGGEKLFF. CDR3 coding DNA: TGTGCCAGCAGCTTAGAGGGACAAGGTGGGGAAAAACTGTTTTTT.

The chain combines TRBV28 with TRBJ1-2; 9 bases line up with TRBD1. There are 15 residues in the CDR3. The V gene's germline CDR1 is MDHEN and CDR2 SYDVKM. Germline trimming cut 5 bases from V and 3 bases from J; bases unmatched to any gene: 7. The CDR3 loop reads CASSTGGAFDYGYTF. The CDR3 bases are TGTGCCAGCAGTACAGGGGGCGCGTTCGACTATGGCTACACCTTC.

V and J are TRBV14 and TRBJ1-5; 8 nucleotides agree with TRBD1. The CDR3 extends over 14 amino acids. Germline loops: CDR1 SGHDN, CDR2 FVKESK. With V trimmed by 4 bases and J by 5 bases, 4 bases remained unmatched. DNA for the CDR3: TGTGCCAGCAGCCTTCAGGGGGCCGATCAGCCCCAGCATTTT. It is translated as CASSLQGADQPQHF.

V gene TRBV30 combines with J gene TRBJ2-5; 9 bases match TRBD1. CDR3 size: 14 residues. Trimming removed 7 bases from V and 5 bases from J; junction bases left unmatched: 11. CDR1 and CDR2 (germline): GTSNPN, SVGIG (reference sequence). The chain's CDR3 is CAFFTTGGWETQYF. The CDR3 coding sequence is TGTGCCTTCTTCACGACAGGGGGTTGGGAGACCCAGTACTTC.

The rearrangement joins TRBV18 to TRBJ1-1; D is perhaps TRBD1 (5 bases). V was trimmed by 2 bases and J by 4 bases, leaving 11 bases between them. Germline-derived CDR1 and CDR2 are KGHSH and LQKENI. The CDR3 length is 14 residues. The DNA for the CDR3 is TGTGCCAGCTCACCAGGCTCCGGGGGCACTGAAGCTTTCTTT. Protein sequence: CASSPGSGGTEAFF.

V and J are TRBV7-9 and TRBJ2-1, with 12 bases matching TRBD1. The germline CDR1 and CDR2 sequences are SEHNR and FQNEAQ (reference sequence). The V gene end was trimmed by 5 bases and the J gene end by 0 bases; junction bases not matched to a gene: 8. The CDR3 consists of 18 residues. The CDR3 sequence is CASSRRDRGHYSYNEQFF. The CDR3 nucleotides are TGTGCCAGCAGCAGACGGGACAGGGGGCATTACTCCTACAATGAGCAGTTCTTC.